Judged by abundance, the clone carrying this T cell receptor (beta chain) is medium-sized. This sample is drawn from a study of CD4 and CD8 cells across lung adenocarcinoma regions. The V end lost 1 base, the J end lost 4 bases, and 10 bases lay between the germline ends. Germline values: CDR1 MNHNS, CDR2 SASEGT. This CDR3 region has 14 residues. Localized lung adenocarcinoma, a non-small cell lung cancer, affected the donors. TCRdb re-analysed the PCR reads in MiXCR, keeping a single row per CDR3 protein. The sample records 7,500 to 10,000 distinct CDR3 sequences, around 43% being singletons. The V gene is TRBV6-1, the J gene TRBJ1-1; D remains unclear. The source of this sequence is a female donor with lung adenocarcinoma. The CD4 and CD8 labels of this study may be unreliable. The sample was CD4+ T cells from the margin of a lung tumor. The CDR3 region has the DNA TGTGCCAGCAGTGAAGAGGAGTCGGGCACTGAAGCTTTCTTT. The encoded protein is CASSEEESGTEAFF.